These 21 T cell receptor beta chains originate from one sample sequenced in a study of CD8+ T cells in alopecia areata. Treatment given: oral pan-JAK inhibitor, 5-10 mg twice daily. Extracted RNA was reverse transcribed, and the resulting cDNA served as sequencing template. Sequencing used immunoSEQ multiplex PCR; TCRdb keeps in-frame clones, though not all of them. The table records around 300,000 clones, 45% to 70% of them present only once. The sample here was CD4+ T cells sorted from blood, taken between weeks 51 and 52, from a patient treated with tofacitinib. Every receptor here comes from a human donor with alopecia areata.

The sample holds a few counts of this clone. The J gene is TRBJ2-1, the V gene TRBV19; 8 nucleotides agree with TRBD2. The V and J ends lost 2 bases and 3 bases, in that order; junction bases with no gene match: 3. The CDR3 is made up of 15 amino acids. Germline assignment: CDR1 LNHDA and CDR2 SQIVND (reference sequence). Here the CDR3 DNA reads TGTGCCAGTAGTATACTAGCGGGCTACTACAATGAGCAGTTCTTC. It translates to CASSILAGYYNEQFF.

The chain has TRBV5-1 and TRBJ2-5; D ambiguous. The length of the CDR3 is 14 residues. The germline V and J ends were trimmed by 7 bases and 2 bases, with 15 bases remaining between them. The V gene's germline CDR1 is SGHRS and CDR2 YFSETQ. This CDR3 is CASYLEVGQETQYF. CDR3 bases: TGCGCCAGCTACCTTGAAGTGGGTCAAGAGACCCAGTACTTC.

This clone was counted a few times. This chain links TRBV29-1 with TRBJ2-7; 7 bases are a match to TRBD1. V lost 5 bases to trimming and J lost 4 bases; unmatched junction nucleotides: 8. This CDR3 contains 13 residues. CDR1 is SQVTM and CDR2 is ANQGSEA in the germline V gene. CDR3 loop: CSVPGTDIYEQYF. CDR3 in DNA: TGCAGCGTTCCCGGGACAGATATATACGAGCAGTACTTC.

The CDR3 here is CASSLAPGLADEQFF. CDR3 coding DNA: TGTGCCAGCAGCCTAGCCCCGGGACTAGCCGATGAGCAGTTCTTC. The rearrangement uses TRBV27 and TRBJ2-1, with 9 bases aligning to TRBD2. The CDR3 contains 15 residues. CDR1 and CDR2 (germline): MNHEY, SMNVEV (reference sequence). V dropped 6 bases and J dropped 8; count of bases not matched to a gene: 11.

This clone has only one observation. The chain has TRBV7-3 and TRBJ2-3; D uncertain. The V and J ends lost 0 bases and 3 bases respectively, with 7 bases between them. There are 14 residues in the CDR3. The germline CDR1 and CDR2 sequences are SGHTA and FQGTGA. The CDR3 sequence: CASSLTWPTDTQYF. In nucleotides, the CDR3 is TGTGCCAGCAGCTTAACCTGGCCGACAGATACGCAGTATTTT.

The rearrangement links TRBV5-1 to TRBJ2-2; 8 bases match TRBD1. The CDR3 has 14 amino acids. Unmatched junction bases numbered 4, after V lost 2 bases and J lost 7 bases. The germline CDR1 and CDR2 sequences are SGHRS and YFSETQ. CDR3 protein: CASSFRQGIGELFF. The CDR3 coding sequence is TGCGCCAGCAGCTTTCGACAGGGGATCGGGGAGCTGTTTTTT.

The chain joins TRBV5-6 to TRBJ1-3; D may be TRBD1 (6 bases). Germline-derived CDR1 and CDR2 are SGHDT and YYEEEE. This CDR3 region has 17 residues. The V end lost 2 bases, the J end lost 2 bases, and 17 bases lay between the germline ends. The CDR3 loop reads CASSFTSGGAPGNTIYF. In nucleotides, the CDR3 is TGTGCCAGCAGCTTTACGAGCGGGGGCGCCCCTGGAAACACCATATATTTT. Drawing the rest from reference TRBV5-6 and TRBJ1-3, the complete variable domain is DAGVTQSPTHLIKTRGQQVTLRCSPKSGHDTVSWYQQALGQGPQFIFQYYEEEERQRGNFPDRFSGHQFPNYSSELNVNALLLGDSALYLCASSFTSGGAPGNTIYFGEGSWLTVV.

J is TRBJ1-2 and V is TRBV29-1; D not resolved. The CDR3 runs 12 residues. The V end was cut by 4 bases, the J end by 4 bases, with 10 bases between. Germline V gene data show CDR1 as SQVTM and CDR2 as ANQGSEA. CDR3 in DNA: TGCAGCGTTGGCCAGATGGGCTATGGCTACACCTTC. This gives the protein CSVGQMGYGYTF.

The chain couples TRBV9 to TRBJ1-1; D perhaps matches TRBD1 (6 bases). CDR1 and CDR2 (germline): SGDLS, YYNGEE. The CDR3 is 13 amino acids. Trimming pared 4 bases from V and 0 bases from J, leaving 7 bases between. CDR3 protein: CASSTGMNTEAFF. The CDR3 region has the DNA TGTGCCAGCAGCACAGGGATGAACACTGAAGCTTTCTTT.

CDR3 sequence: CSAVTGALNEKLFF. CDR3 in DNA: TGCAGCGCGGTGACAGGGGCCCTTAATGAAAAACTGTTTTTT. V usage is TRBV29-1 and J usage is TRBJ1-4; 8 bases fit TRBD1. V lost 7 bases, J lost 4 bases, and 8 bases stayed unmatched. Germline loops: CDR1 SQVTM, CDR2 ANQGSEA. The CDR3 loop spans 14 amino acids.

This clone has just a few counts. The rearrangement joins TRBV7-2 to TRBJ2-5; TRBD2 aligns across 14 bases. J gave up 4 bases and V 9 bases, and 10 bases lay outside the gene matches. Germline assignment: CDR1 SGHTA and CDR2 FQGNSA. This CDR3 spans 16 amino acids. This chain's CDR3 is CASRLAGGPSGETQYF. DNA for the CDR3: TGTGCCAGTCGACTAGCGGGGGGGCCCAGTGGAGAGACCCAGTACTTC. The full variable domain, with the rest looked up from reference TRBV7-2 and TRBJ2-5, is GAGVSQSPSNKVTEKGKDVELRCDPISGHTALYWYRQSLGQGLEFLIYFQGNSAPDKSGLPSDRFSAERTGGSVSTLTIQRTQQEDSAVYLCASRLAGGPSGETQYFGPGTRLLVL.

This chain uses TRBV30 with TRBJ1-5; D is unresolved. The CDR3 is 13 amino acids. The germline gives CDR1 GTSNPN, CDR2 SVGIG (reference sequence). V shed 3 bases and J shed 0 bases, with 6 bases lying between them. The CDR3 DNA reads as TGTGCCTGGAGCAGGACTAGCAATCAGCCCCAGCATTTT. This gives the protein CAWSRTSNQPQHF.

The V gene is TRBV5-4, the J gene TRBJ2-5; 7 bases line up with TRBD1. Germline V gives CDR1 SGHNT, CDR2 YYREEE (reference sequence). V lost 4 bases, J lost 2 bases, and 14 bases stayed unmatched. This CDR3 contains 17 residues. CDR3 sequence: CASSQGQRGGQQETQYF. The DNA for the CDR3 is TGTGCCAGCAGCCAAGGGCAGCGAGGGGGCCAACAAGAGACCCAGTACTTC.

The chain uses TRBV11-3 and TRBJ2-3, with D possibly being TRBD1 (5 bases). V gave up 1 base and J gave up 2 bases, with 7 bases separating them. Germline assignment: CDR1 SGHNT and CDR2 YENEEA. CDR3 length: 14 amino acids. The DNA for the CDR3 is TGTGCCAGCAGCTTAGCAGGGATCACAGATACGCAGTATTTT. As protein: CASSLAGITDTQYF.

This clone showed up just once. The V and J genes are TRBV5-6 and TRBJ2-1; 9 positions agree with TRBD1. This CDR3 contains 14 residues. Germline loops: CDR1 SGHDT, CDR2 YYEEEE. V was clipped by 4 bases and J by 6 bases; unmatched bases: 5. The CDR3 reads CASSAGTGLNEQFF. CDR3 bases: TGTGCCAGCAGCGCCGGGACAGGGCTCAATGAGCAGTTCTTC. Drawing the rest from reference TRBV5-6 and TRBJ2-1, the complete variable domain is DAGVTQSPTHLIKTRGQQVTLRCSPKSGHDTVSWYQQALGQGPQFIFQYYEEEERQRGNFPDRFSGHQFPNYSSELNVNALLLGDSALYLCASSAGTGLNEQFFGPGTRLTVL.

The CDR3 region is CASRPGGYGNTIYF. The DNA of the CDR3 is TGTGCCAGCCGACCGGGGGGGTACGGAAACACCATATATTTT. The chain is built from TRBV6-1 and TRBJ1-3; the D gene is possibly TRBD1 (5 bases). This CDR3 spans 14 amino acids. CDR1 and CDR2 (germline): MNHNS, SASEGT. V lost 8 bases, J lost 4 bases, and 15 bases lay in between.

The chain joins TRBV7-2 to TRBJ2-7; no reliable D call. Germline V gives CDR1 SGHTA, CDR2 FQGNSA. Trimming stripped 0 bases from V and 0 bases from J, with 9 bases between. The CDR3 is 15 residues long. CDR3 amino acids: CASSLAAASSYEQYF. CDR3 in DNA: TGTGCCAGCAGCTTAGCAGCTGCTAGCTCCTACGAGCAGTACTTC. Full variable domain (rest looked up from reference TRBV7-2 and TRBJ2-7): GAGVSQSPSNKVTEKGKDVELRCDPISGHTALYWYRQSLGQGLEFLIYFQGNSAPDKSGLPSDRFSAERTGGSVSTLTIQRTQQEDSAVYLCASSLAAASSYEQYFGPGTRLTVT.

This clone was observed a handful of times. The chain couples TRBV25-1 to TRBJ2-7, with 10 bases identical to TRBD1. Germline CDR1 reads MGHDK; CDR2 reads SYGVNS. The CDR3 consists of 17 residues. Trimming removed 6 bases from V and 5 bases from J; junction bases left unmatched: 16. CDR3 sequence (DNA): TGTGCCAGCAGGGAAACCGGGACAGGGGCCATCAGGAACGAGCAGTACTTC. Translation gives CASRETGTGAIRNEQYF.

This sequence joins TRBV4-3 and TRBJ2-4, with 9 bases identical to TRBD1. Trimming at V came to 1 base and at J to 16 bases, leaving 8 bases not matched to a gene. Germline CDR1 reads LGHNA; CDR2 reads YSLEER. The CDR3 consists of 13 residues. Written as DNA, the CDR3 is TGCGCCAGCAGCCAAGCCCGGACAGGGGTTTTTTACTTC. It encodes CASSQARTGVFYF.

This clone was seen only once. The chain employs TRBV25-1 and TRBJ1-2; D might be TRBD1 (5 bases). This CDR3 has 14 residues. Germline assignment: CDR1 MGHDK and CDR2 SYGVNS. Trimming left V 2 bases short and J 4 bases short, with 11 bases between. CDR3: CASSENWGGYGYTF. CDR3 bases: TGTGCCAGCAGTGAAAACTGGGGGGGCTATGGCTACACCTTC.

The chain couples TRBV29-1 to TRBJ1-1; possible D gene TRBD1, 6 bases. The CDR3 is 12 residues long. Deletions cut 6 bases from V and 1 base from J, with 9 bases between. Germline V lookup: CDR1 SQVTM, CDR2 ANQGSEA. Here the CDR3 reads CSVTGSNTEAFF. Written as DNA, the CDR3 is TGCAGCGTGACAGGTTCGAACACTGAAGCTTTCTTT.